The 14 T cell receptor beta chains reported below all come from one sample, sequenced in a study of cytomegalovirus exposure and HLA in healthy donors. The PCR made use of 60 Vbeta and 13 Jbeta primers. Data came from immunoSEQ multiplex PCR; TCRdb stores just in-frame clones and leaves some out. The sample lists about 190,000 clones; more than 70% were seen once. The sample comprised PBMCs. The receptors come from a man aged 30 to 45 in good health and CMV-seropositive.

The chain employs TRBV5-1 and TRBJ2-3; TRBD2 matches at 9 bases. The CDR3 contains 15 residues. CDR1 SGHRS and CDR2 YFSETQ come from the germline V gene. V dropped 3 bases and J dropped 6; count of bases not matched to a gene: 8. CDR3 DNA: TGCGCCAGCAGCTATAGGACTAGCGCCGAGGATACGCAGTATTTT. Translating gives CASSYRTSAEDTQYF. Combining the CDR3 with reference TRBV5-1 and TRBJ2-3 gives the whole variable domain KAGVTQTPRYLIKTRGQQVTLSCSPISGHRSVSWYQQTPGQGLQFLFEYFSETQRNKGNFPGRFSGRQFSNSRSEMNVSTLELGDSALYLCASSYRTSAEDTQYFGPGTRLTVL.

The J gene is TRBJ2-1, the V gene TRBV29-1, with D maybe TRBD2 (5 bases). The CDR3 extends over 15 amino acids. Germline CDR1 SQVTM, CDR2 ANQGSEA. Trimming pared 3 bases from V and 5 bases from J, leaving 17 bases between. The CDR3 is CSVDDWTLGNNEQFF. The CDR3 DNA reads TGCAGCGTTGATGACTGGACTTTGGGGAACAATGAGCAGTTCTTC.

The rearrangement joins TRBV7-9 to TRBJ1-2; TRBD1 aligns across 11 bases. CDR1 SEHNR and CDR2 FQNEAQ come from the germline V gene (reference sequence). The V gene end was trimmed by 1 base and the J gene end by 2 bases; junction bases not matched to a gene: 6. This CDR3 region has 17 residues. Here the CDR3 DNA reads TGTGCCAGCAGCTTAGGGACAGGGGGCGAAACGAACTATGGCTACACCTTC. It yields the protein CASSLGTGGETNYGYTF.

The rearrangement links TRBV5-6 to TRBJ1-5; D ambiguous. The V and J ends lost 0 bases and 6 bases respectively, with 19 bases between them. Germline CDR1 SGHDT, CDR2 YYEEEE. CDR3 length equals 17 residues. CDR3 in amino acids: CASSLGQRARGIQPQHF. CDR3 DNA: TGTGCCAGCAGCTTGGGCCAACGGGCCCGAGGGATTCAGCCCCAGCATTTT.

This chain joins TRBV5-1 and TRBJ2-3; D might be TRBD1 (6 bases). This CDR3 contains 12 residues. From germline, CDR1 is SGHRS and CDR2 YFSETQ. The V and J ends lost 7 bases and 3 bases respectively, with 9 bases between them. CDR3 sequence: CASGQSTDTQYF. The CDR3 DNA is TGCGCCAGCGGACAGTCAACAGATACGCAGTATTTT.

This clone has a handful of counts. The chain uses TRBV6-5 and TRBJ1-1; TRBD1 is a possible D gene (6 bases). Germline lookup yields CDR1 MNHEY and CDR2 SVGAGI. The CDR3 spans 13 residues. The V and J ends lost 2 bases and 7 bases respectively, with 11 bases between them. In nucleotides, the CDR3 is TGTGCCAGCAGTTACAGACAGGCCTTTGAAGCTTTCTTT. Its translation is CASSYRQAFEAFF.

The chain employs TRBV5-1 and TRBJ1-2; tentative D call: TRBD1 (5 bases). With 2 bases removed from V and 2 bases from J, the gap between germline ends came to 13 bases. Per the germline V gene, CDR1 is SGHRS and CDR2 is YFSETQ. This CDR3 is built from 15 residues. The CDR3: CASSLLGGSNYGYTF. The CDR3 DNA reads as TGCGCCAGCAGCTTACTCGGGGGGAGCAACTATGGCTACACCTTC.

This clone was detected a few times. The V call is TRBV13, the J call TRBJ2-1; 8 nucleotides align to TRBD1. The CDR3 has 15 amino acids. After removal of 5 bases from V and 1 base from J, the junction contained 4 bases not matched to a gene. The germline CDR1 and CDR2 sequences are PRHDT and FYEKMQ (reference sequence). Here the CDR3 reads CASSPDRASYNEQFF. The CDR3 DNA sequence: TGTGCCAGCAGCCCGGACAGGGCTTCCTACAATGAGCAGTTCTTC.

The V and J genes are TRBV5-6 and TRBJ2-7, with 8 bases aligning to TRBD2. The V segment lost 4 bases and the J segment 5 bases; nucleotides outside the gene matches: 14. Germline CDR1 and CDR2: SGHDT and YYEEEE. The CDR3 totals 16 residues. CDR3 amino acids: CASSRTTYSGTDEQYF. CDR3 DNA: TGTGCCAGCAGCCGTACCACTTATAGCGGGACGGACGAGCAGTACTTC.

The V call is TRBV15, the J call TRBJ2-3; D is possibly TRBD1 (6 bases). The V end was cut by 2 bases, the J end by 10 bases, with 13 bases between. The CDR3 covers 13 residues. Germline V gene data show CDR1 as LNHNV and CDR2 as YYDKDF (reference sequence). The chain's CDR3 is CATSRSDRPPQYF. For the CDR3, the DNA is TGTGCCACCAGCAGATCTGACAGGCCTCCGCAGTATTTT.

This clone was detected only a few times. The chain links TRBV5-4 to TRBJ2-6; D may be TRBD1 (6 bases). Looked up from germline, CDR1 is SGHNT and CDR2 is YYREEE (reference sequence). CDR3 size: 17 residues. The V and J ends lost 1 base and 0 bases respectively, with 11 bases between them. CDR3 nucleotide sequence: TGTGCCAGCAGCTTGAACAGGGAAAGCTCTGGGGCCAACGTCCTGACTTTC. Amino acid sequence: CASSLNRESSGANVLTF.

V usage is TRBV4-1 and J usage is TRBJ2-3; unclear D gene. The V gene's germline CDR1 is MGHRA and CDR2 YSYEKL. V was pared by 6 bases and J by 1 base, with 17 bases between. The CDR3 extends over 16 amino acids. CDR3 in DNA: TGCGCCAGCAGTCCGCTACCCTGGGCCCGCACAGATACGCAGTATTTT. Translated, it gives CASSPLPWARTDTQYF.

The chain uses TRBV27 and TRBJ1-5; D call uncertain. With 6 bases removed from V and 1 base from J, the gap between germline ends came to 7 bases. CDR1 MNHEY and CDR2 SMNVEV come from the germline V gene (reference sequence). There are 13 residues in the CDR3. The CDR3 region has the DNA TGTGCCAGCAGCTTACAAAGCAATCAGCCCCAGCATTTT. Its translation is CASSLQSNQPQHF.

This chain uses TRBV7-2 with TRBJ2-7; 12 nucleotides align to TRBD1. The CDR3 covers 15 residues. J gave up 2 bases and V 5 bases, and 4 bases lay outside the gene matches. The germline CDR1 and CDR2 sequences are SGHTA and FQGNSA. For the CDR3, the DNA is TGTGCCAGCAGCCCCGGGACAGGGGGCCCCTACGAGCAGTACTTC. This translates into CASSPGTGGPYEQYF.